This TCR beta chain was recovered during a study of T cell changes during pregnancy in multiple sclerosis. Sequencing used immunoSEQ multiplex PCR; TCRdb keeps in-frame clones, though not all of them. The sample carries tens of thousands of clones, around nine tenths recorded once. There are a few counts of this clone. Per germline, CDR1 SGHAT and CDR2 FQDESV (reference sequence). V shed 5 bases, J shed 5 bases, and the junction held 7 bases outside the gene matches. This CDR3 has 14 amino acids. The origin of this receptor is a female donor in good health, enrolled as a control in a pregnancy study. The genes are TRBV11-1 and TRBJ2-7; 9 bases map to TRBD2. The sample consisted of peripheral blood, taken in the third trimester of pregnancy. The CDR3 here is CASSPRGTSHEQYF. CDR3 nucleotide sequence: TGTGCCAGCAGCCCTCGCGGGACTAGCCACGAGCAGTACTTC.